A selection of T cell receptor beta chains follows, all from one sample in a study of cytomegalovirus exposure and HLA in healthy donors. This table comes from immunoSEQ multiplex PCR, and its TCRdb copy is limited to in-frame clones, with some not included. The sample consists of 100,000 to 150,000 clones, around three quarters of them appearing once. Sequencing used PBMCs. These TCRs come from a woman aged 60-75 years in good health and CMV-seropositive. The CDR3 runs from the conserved cysteine through the conserved F or W.

TRBJ2-3 | 13 | TRBV30 | CAWSLGLTDTQYF
TRBJ1-5 | 15 | TRBV6-1 | CAGGWGTSSNQPQHF
TRBJ2-7 | 14 | TRBV9 | CASSVGDRVYEQYF
TRBJ2-3 | 16 | TRBV2 | CASRLGTYTSTDTQYF
TRBJ1-2 | 15 | TRBV6-5 | CASSYATGLASGYTF
TRBJ1-2 | 15 | TRBV6-6 | CASSPGQGGSYGYTF
TRBJ1-1 | 14 | TRBV2 | CASSEARGQVVAFF
TRBJ1-2 | 14 | TRBV5-4 | CASSRTGVSNGYTF
TRBJ1-5 | 14 | TRBV9 | CASSPGGGNQPQHF
TRBJ2-5 | 19 | TRBV7-8 | CASSLDRDGSGGPGETQYF
TRBJ1-5 | 15 | TRBV2 | CASSEQGLSNQPQHF
TRBJ2-1 | 18 | TRBV15 | CATSRALPTPGSYNEQFF
TRBJ1-3 | 15 | TRBV28 | CASSFIGQGKNTIYF
TRBJ2-3 | 16 | TRBV7-3 | CASSLTDRGRGDTQYF
TRBJ2-7 | 18 | TRBV28 | CASSLSPGLGALSYEQYF
TRBJ1-2 | 15 | TRBV30 | CAWMARQGVLRGYTF
TRBJ1-2 | 14 | TRBV7-6 | CASSPTGVNYGYTF
TRBJ1-1 | 14 | TRBV19 | CASSRGQGNTEAFF
TRBJ1-6 | 14 | TRBV7-9 | CASSLVSAGSTLHF
TRBJ2-3 | 16 | TRBV19 | CASSFTGTGRTDTQYF
TRBJ2-7 | 12 | TRBV4-2 | CASSQGEYEQYF
TRBJ2-2 | 15 | TRBV12-5 | CASGFGTTGAGELFF
TRBJ1-2 | 15 | TRBV7-2 | CASSSHGTANYGYTF
TRBJ2-6 | 16 | TRBV7-3 | CASSPDDYSGANVLTF
TRBJ1-4 | 14 | TRBV4-2 | CASSQVQGWEKLFF
TRBJ2-7 | 14 | TRBV5-1 | CASSLAGTYSEQYF
TRBJ2-2 | 17 | TRBV4-2 | CASSSRTGGPNTGELFF
TRBJ1-1 | 14 | TRBV7-8 | CASKRGQGNTEAFF
TRBJ1-1 | 15 | TRBV2 | CASLSPQGASTEAFF
TRBJ2-5 | 16 | TRBV7-9 | CASSLPGGPYQETQYF
TRBJ2-7 | 15 | TRBV19 | CASSVTPGQSYEQYF
TRBJ2-1 | 16 | TRBV7-2 | CASSFDSSSSYNEQFF
TRBJ2-1 | 16 | TRBV2 | CASRGLAGELYNEQFF
TRBJ2-3 | 17 | TRBV2 | CASARGSTSGSADTQYF
TRBJ1-1 | 12 | TRBV30 | CAWSPQDGKAFF
TRBJ2-1 | 14 | TRBV15 | CATSRDLADNEQFF
TRBJ2-1 | 13 | TRBV25-1 | CASSESHGQQQFF